This T cell receptor beta chain was captured by sequencing in a study of blood T cell repertoires in COVID-19. TCRdb's table, derived via immunoSEQ multiplex PCR, lists solely in-frame clones and lacks some. The profile shows 200,000 to 250,000 clones, over 80% of them singletons. With 7 bases removed from V and 4 bases from J, the gap between germline ends came to 19 bases. The CDR3 has 15 amino acids. The germline V gene encodes CDR1 SGHRS and CDR2 YFSETQ. The receptor was derived from a man aged 25 to 45 who had recovered from COVID-19. The chain combines TRBV5-1 with TRBJ2-3; the D gene is possibly TRBD1 (7 bases). The sample taken for sequencing was PBMCs or T cells enriched from blood (not recorded which). The chain's CDR3 is CASVWGDRIADTQYF. CDR3 DNA: TGCGCCAGCGTCTGGGGGGACAGAATAGCAGATACGCAGTATTTT.